A single sample is the source of the 11 T cell receptor beta chains below, sequenced in a study of blood T cell repertoires in COVID-19. Clones were read by immunoSEQ multiplex PCR, and TCRdb kept only the in-frame ones, dropping some. This table holds fewer than 200,000 clones, approximately 86% found once. Sample: peripheral blood. The receptor source for this set is a woman aged 40 to 50 with COVID-19, enrolled during active disease.

The V gene is TRBV19, the J gene TRBJ2-7, with D possibly matching TRBD2 (6 bases). Germline V gene sequence: CDR1 LNHDA, CDR2 SQIVND (reference sequence). The germline V and J ends were trimmed by 0 bases and 6 bases, with 18 bases remaining between them. This CDR3 is 16 amino acids long. The CDR3 reads CASSIDIGSAATEQYF. The CDR3 coding sequence is TGTGCCAGTAGTATAGATATCGGGAGTGCAGCTACCGAGCAGTACTTC.

V usage is TRBV7-8 and J usage is TRBJ2-1; 7 bases map to TRBD2. V shed 0 bases and J 10 bases; nucleotides not matched to a gene: 3. This CDR3 region has 13 residues. CDR1 SGHVS and CDR2 FQNEAQ come from the germline V gene. The CDR3 here is CASSLAGGREQFF. The CDR3 DNA is TGTGCCAGCAGCTTAGCAGGCGGGAGAGAGCAGTTCTTC.

The rearrangement uses TRBV27 and TRBJ2-7; 12 nucleotides align to TRBD2. V dropped 5 bases and J dropped 3; count of bases not matched to a gene: 11. The CDR3 covers 17 residues. Germline V CDR1 and CDR2: MNHEY, SMNVEV (reference sequence). The CDR3 spells CASSVNPGLAGIYEQYF. Written as DNA, the CDR3 is TGTGCCAGCAGTGTCAACCCGGGACTAGCGGGCATCTACGAGCAGTACTTC.

This clone has a handful of counts. J is TRBJ2-7 and V is TRBV27, with TRBD2 identical over 8 bases. CDR3 size: 14 residues. From germline, CDR1 is MNHEY and CDR2 SMNVEV (reference sequence). V lost 5 bases to trimming and J lost 2 bases; unmatched junction nucleotides: 5. The CDR3 is CASSPTGLAYEQYF. The CDR3 nucleotides are TGTGCCAGCAGTCCGACGGGACTAGCCTACGAGCAGTACTTC.

The V gene is TRBV2, the J gene TRBJ1-1; possibly TRBD1 for D (6 bases). The V end lost 6 bases, the J end lost 4 bases, and 15 bases lay between the germline ends. The CDR3 is made up of 14 amino acids. Germline CDR1 and CDR2: SNHLY and FYNNEI. The DNA for the CDR3 is TGTGCCAGCAGAAGGGTACAGGGACCCACTGAAGCTTTCTTT. It encodes CASRRVQGPTEAFF.

This chain links TRBV18 with TRBJ2-1; 11 bases are shared with TRBD2. This CDR3 region has 16 residues. Germline V gene data show CDR1 as KGHSH and CDR2 as LQKENI. V dropped 3 bases and J dropped 9; count of bases not matched to a gene: 10. Here the CDR3 reads CASSPSVGLAGGEQFF. The CDR3, as DNA: TGTGCCAGCTCACCCTCCGTGGGTCTAGCGGGAGGTGAGCAGTTCTTC. Full variable domain (missing parts from reference TRBV18 and TRBJ2-1): NAGVMQNPRHLVRRRGQEARLRCSPMKGHSHVYWYRQLPEEGLKFMVYLQKENIIDESGMPKERFSAEFPKEGPSILRIQQVVRGDSAAYFCASSPSVGLAGGEQFFGPGTRLTVL.

This clone was observed a few times. The rearrangement joins TRBV4-2 to TRBJ1-1, with D possibly matching TRBD1 (5 bases). This CDR3 is built from 13 residues. The ends were cut back, 1 base at V and 14 bases at J, with 17 bases in the middle. CDR1 is LGHNA and CDR2 is YNFKEQ in the germline V gene. CDR3 DNA sequence: TGTGCCAGCAGCCAAGGTAGAGACAGAAAAGGATTCTTT. Translated, it gives CASSQGRDRKGFF.

The J gene is TRBJ2-2, the V gene TRBV15, with 10 bases aligning to TRBD1. Germline trimming cut 9 bases from V and 4 bases from J; bases unmatched to any gene: 8. The CDR3 totals 15 residues. In germline, CDR1 is LNHNV, CDR2 YYDKDF (reference sequence). The CDR3: CATKRDRGRTGELFF. The CDR3 nucleotides read TGTGCCACGAAACGCGACAGGGGGCGCACCGGGGAGCTGTTTTTT. Based on the CDR3 plus reference TRBV15 and TRBJ2-2, the full variable domain is DAMVIQNPRYQVTQFGKPVTLSCSQTLNHNVMYWYQQKSSQAPKLLFHYYDKDFNNEADTPDNFQSRRPNTSFCFLDIRSPGLGDTAMYLCATKRDRGRTGELFFGEGSRLTVL.

The V gene is TRBV30, the J gene TRBJ1-4, with D perhaps TRBD1 (6 bases). V was cut by 1 base and J by 4 bases, with 7 bases left in between. The CDR3 extends over 13 amino acids. CDR1 and CDR2 (germline): GTSNPN, SVGIG (reference sequence). This CDR3 reads CAWSAGVNEKLFF. The CDR3 region has the DNA TGTGCCTGGAGTGCAGGGGTTAATGAAAAACTGTTTTTT.

The chain has TRBV2 and TRBJ2-2, with a weak D call TRBD1 (6 bases). This CDR3 has 14 amino acids. Germline V lookup: CDR1 SNHLY, CDR2 FYNNEI. Trimming removed 4 bases from V and 4 bases from J, with 10 bases in between. The CDR3 protein is CASSGQGPTGELFF. CDR3 DNA sequence: TGTGCCAGCAGTGGGCAGGGGCCCACCGGGGAGCTGTTTTTT.

This chain joins TRBV2 and TRBJ1-3; D is unresolved. With 5 bases removed from V and 2 bases from J, the gap between germline ends came to 7 bases. This CDR3 is 13 amino acids long. Germline CDR1 SNHLY, CDR2 FYNNEI. CDR3 sequence reads: CASSSITGNTIYF. The CDR3 DNA reads TGTGCCAGCAGTTCTATAACTGGAAACACCATATATTTT.